These 2 T cell receptor beta chains were all obtained from the same sample, sequenced in a study of CD8+CD57+ T cells in acquired aplastic anemia. Individuals selected for sequencing had exhibited CD8+CD57+ cell expansion on flow cytometry. Profiling that covered TCR beta VDJ and CDR3 relied on genomic DNA as its template. TCRdb ran MiXCR on the reads and lists one entry per CDR3 protein. The sample records some 120,000 distinct CDR3 sequences, about 43% being singletons. The sequenced material came from sorted CD4+, CD8+, or CD8+CD57+ T cells (not recorded which) from PBMCs. The receptors originated from a human donor with aplastic anemia.

This clonotype is a singleton in its sample. The chain recombines TRBV20-1 with TRBJ2-5, with 8 bases fitting TRBD1. Germline V gene lookup returns CDR1 DFQATT and CDR2 SNEGSKA (reference sequence). This CDR3 has 17 residues. J gave up 3 bases and V 1 base, and 13 bases lay outside the gene matches. The CDR3 here is CSARGTDWTGQEETQYF. The DNA for the CDR3 is TGCAGTGCTAGAGGTACCGACTGGACGGGACAGGAAGAGACCCAGTACTTC.

Ten or more counts support this clonotype. The chain uses TRBV29-1 and TRBJ2-5; tentatively, D is TRBD1 or TRBD2 (6 bases each). V was trimmed by 1 base and J by 5 bases, leaving 23 bases between them. The length of the CDR3 is 17 residues. CDR1 is SQVTM and CDR2 is ANQGSEA in the germline V gene. Written as DNA, the CDR3 is TGCAGCGTTGAAGTAGCCCCCGGGGGCGGCTTGGTTGAGACCCAGTACTTC. Protein: CSVEVAPGGGLVETQYF.